Sequencing of this TCR beta chain was carried out in a study of shared clonotypes between healthy human individuals. Only in-frame clones appear in the TCRdb table, and some are missing; sequencing was by immunoSEQ multiplex PCR. The profile covers 850,000 to 1,100,000 clones, with 60% to 80% appearing a single time and 0.89% taken by the ten largest. V dropped 0 bases and J dropped 6 bases, with 21 bases sitting between them. Germline CDR1 is SGHAT and CDR2 is FQNNGV. This CDR3 contains 17 residues. Sequencing was carried out using memory CD4+ T cells from PBMCs. Subset here: CD45RA-negative fraction. The V and J genes are TRBV11-2 and TRBJ2-7; D is uncertain. This TCR derives from a man between 18 and 35 years old in good health. Some clones in this sample may be carry-over from other donors' samples. The CDR3 sequence is CASSLDFGRRGSSEQYF. CDR3 DNA: TGTGCCAGCAGCTTAGATTTTGGGCGGAGAGGTTCGAGCGAGCAGTACTTC.